These T cell receptor beta chains were read from a single sample in a study of T cell changes during pregnancy in multiple sclerosis. The table came from immunoSEQ multiplex PCR; TCRdb's copy has only in-frame clones and leaves some out. The data show tens of thousands of clones, with around 90% seen just once and around 0.98% held by the top ten. The sequencing used CD4+ T cells from peripheral blood mononuclear cells, collected in the second trimester of pregnancy. These receptors came from a female donor in good health, enrolled as a control in a pregnancy study. CDR3s include the opening cysteine and the closing phenylalanine or tryptophan. D genes are given only for firm matches. Clone size is not always given. Where it is, it says once, few, many or a class for expanded clones.

V	size	D	J	DNA	CDR3
TRBV4-1	once	TRBD2	TRBJ2-5	TGCGCCAGCAGCCCTGGACTAGTTTTCCAAGAGACCCAGTACTTC	CASSPGLVFQETQYF
TRBV28	NA	NA	TRBJ1-2	TGTGCCAGCAGTTCGGTAAACTATGGCTACACCTTC	CASSSVNYGYTF
TRBV27	NA	NA	TRBJ2-1	TGTGCCAGCAGTTTACCCAATGCGGGTGAGCAGTTCTTC	CASSLPNAGEQFF
TRBV6-5	NA	NA	TRBJ1-2	TGTGCCAGCAGTAGAGACAGCCCCGCTAACTATGGCTACACCTTC	CASSRDSPANYGYTF
TRBV19	NA	TRBD1	TRBJ1-2	TGTGCCAGTAGTATAGGAGGGGGACAGAAAGGAAGGGGCTACACCTTC	CASSIGGGQKGRGYTF
TRBV6-1	NA	TRBD2	TRBJ2-3	TGTGCCAGCAGTGAGGAGGGAGGGCGGGGGAGCACAGATACGCAGTATTTT	CASSEEGGRGSTDTQYF
TRBV9	NA	TRBD1	TRBJ2-4	TGTGCCAGCAGCTCGACCGGGACAGGGGCCAAAAACATTCAGTACTTC	CASSSTGTGAKNIQYF
TRBV19	NA	TRBD1	TRBJ1-2	TGTGCCAGTAGGAAGGCGGACAGGGCAAGTGGCTACACCTTC	CASRKADRASGYTF
TRBV7-2	NA	TRBD2	TRBJ2-5	TGTGCCAGCAGCTTAAAGACGGGGGGGTGGGAGACCCAGTACTTC	CASSLKTGGWETQYF
TRBV19	NA	TRBD1	TRBJ1-5	TGTGCCAGTAGTATCGGACAGGGGAATCAGCCCCAGCATTTT	CASSIGQGNQPQHF
TRBV27	once	NA	TRBJ2-1	TGTGCCAGCAGGCCCCCGGGGTCCTACAATGAGCAGTTCTTC	CASRPPGSYNEQFF
TRBV19	NA	NA	TRBJ1-1	TGTGCCAGTAGTATAGATCCTCTGGGCCCGAACACTGAAGCTTTCTTT	CASSIDPLGPNTEAFF
TRBV29-1	NA	NA	TRBJ1-2	TGCAGCGTTGAGTCCGGCCAGGCCGCGAACTATGGCTACACCTTC	CSVESGQAANYGYTF
TRBV7-2	NA	TRBD2	TRBJ2-5	TGTGCCAGCAGCCCCCTGGCGGGGGGGCAGGAGACCCAGTACTTC	CASSPLAGGQETQYF